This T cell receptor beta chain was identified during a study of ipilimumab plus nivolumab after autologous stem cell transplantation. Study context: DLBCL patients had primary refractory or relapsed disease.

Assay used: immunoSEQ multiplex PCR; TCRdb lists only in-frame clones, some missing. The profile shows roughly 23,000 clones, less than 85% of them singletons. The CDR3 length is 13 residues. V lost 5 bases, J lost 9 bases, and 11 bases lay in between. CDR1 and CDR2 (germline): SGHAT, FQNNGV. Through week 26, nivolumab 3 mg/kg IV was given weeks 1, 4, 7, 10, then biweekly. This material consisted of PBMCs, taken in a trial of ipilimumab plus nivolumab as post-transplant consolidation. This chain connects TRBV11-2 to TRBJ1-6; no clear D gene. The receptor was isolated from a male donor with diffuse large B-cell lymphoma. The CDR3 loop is CASSPDRGSPLHF. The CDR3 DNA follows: TGTGCCAGCAGCCCGGACCGGGGTTCACCCCTCCACTTT.